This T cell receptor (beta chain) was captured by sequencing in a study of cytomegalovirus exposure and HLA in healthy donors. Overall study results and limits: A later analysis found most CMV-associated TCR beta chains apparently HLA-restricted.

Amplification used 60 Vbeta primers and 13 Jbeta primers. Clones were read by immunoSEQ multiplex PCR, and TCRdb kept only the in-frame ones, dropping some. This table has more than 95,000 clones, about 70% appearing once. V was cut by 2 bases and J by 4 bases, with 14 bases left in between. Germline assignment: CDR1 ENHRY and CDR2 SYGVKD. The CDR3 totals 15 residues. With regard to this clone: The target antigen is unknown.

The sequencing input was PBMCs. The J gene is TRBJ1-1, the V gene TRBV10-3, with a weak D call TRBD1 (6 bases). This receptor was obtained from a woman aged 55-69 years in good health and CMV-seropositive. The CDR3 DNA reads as TGTGCCATCAGTGAGACAGGGTCGGTGAGCACTGAAGCTTTCTTT. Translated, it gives CAISETGSVSTEAFF.